This T cell receptor (beta chain) was found in a study of blood T cell repertoires in COVID-19. With 3 bases removed from V and 2 bases from J, the gap between germline ends came to 11 bases. This CDR3 contains 16 residues. CDR1 and CDR2 (germline): LNHNV, YYDKDF (reference sequence). Data came from immunoSEQ multiplex PCR; TCRdb stores just in-frame clones and leaves some out. Found here are roughly 180,000 clones, over 75% of them singletons; the top ten hold 8% to 13%. The sequenced sample consisted of PBMCs or T cells enriched from blood (not recorded which). The chain couples TRBV15 to TRBJ2-6, with D maybe TRBD2 (5 bases). The sequence was collected from a man over 45 who had recovered from COVID-19. CDR3 in amino acids: CATSREENPGANVLTF. The CDR3 DNA sequence: TGTGCCACCAGCAGGGAGGAGAACCCTGGGGCCAACGTCCTGACTTTC.